This TCR beta chain derives from a study of CXCR3-negative and CXCR3-positive naive CD8 T cells. Overall study: Collectively, the libraries yielded around 140 million TRB reads in total, at about 1.5 +/- 0.3 million per library. Notes on the study in general: Memory cells differed in TRBV-TRBJ usage, but naive CXCR3-negative and CXCR3-positive cells had similar usage. Memory CD8+ cells had much lower diversity, and both naive subsets had comparably high diversity.

With respect to this clonotype: As yet, its antigen is unknown.

The CDR3 is made up of 14 amino acids. Germline V gene data show CDR1 as SEHNR and CDR2 as FQNEAQ (reference sequence). Through 5' RACE with UMI labels, the TRB cDNA libraries were prepared. From the 5' RACE reads, TCRdb lists one entry per CDR3 protein and no DNA. The sample table sets out 70,000 to 95,000 distinct CDR3 sequences. The receptor comes from a human donor in good health. Some clones in this sample may be carry-over from other donors' samples. The V call is TRBV7-9, the J call TRBJ2-1; TCRdb proposes TRBD2, but this gene call is untestable without DNA. The specimen was naive CXCR3- CD8+ T cells from blood. Subset in this sample: CD45RO-CCR7+CD27+CD95- naive CD8+ T cells lacking CXCR3 (TNR3-). This chain's CDR3 is CASLKEVDYNEQFF.